The sequence of this TCR beta chain was determined in a study of shared clonotypes between healthy human individuals (dated by TCRdb to 2020 to 2022). A note on the overall study: The cohort comprised a couple of women and a few men aged 18 to 49 years. For each donor, CD4 naive and CD4 memory were each given three plates, CD8 naive was given two plates, and CD8 memory was given one plate. Blood TCR repertoires of a handful of healthy adults were deeply sequenced to estimate repertoire size and the extent of clonotype sharing between individuals. Libraries were prepared and TCR repertoires were sequenced by different laboratories using diverse techniques, in order to increase sequencing depth and limit assay-specific biases. Leukapheresis yielded between about 0.9 and 8.9 billion PBMCs per donor. Broader findings and caveats from the paper: Only blood was sampled, and tissue TCR repertoires likely differ from those in blood. Incomplete sequencing was indicated by rarefaction of sorted-subset datasets, despite the large sequencing depth. Naive subsets generally had larger estimated clonotype richness than memory subsets. Based on pairwise subsampling, the degree of clonotype sharing among donors was expected to be affected by sequencing depth. When a handful of donors were compared, the shared fraction of clonotypes was roughly 4.8% for naive CD4, 3.5% for naive CD8, 2% to 2.5% for memory CD4, and 0.35% to 0.5% for memory CD8. Because the study included only a small number of donors, the genetic and exposure-history diversity represented was limited. Clonotypes shared by all four sorted-subset donors showed higher generation probabilities than non-shared clonotypes.

Per the germline V gene, SNHLY is the CDR1 and FYNNEI is the CDR2. The V end loses 4 bases and the J end loses 6 bases, and a stretch of 31 bases separates them. From the cysteine up to the phenylalanine, the CDR3 has a length of 20 residues. The CDR3 DNA has 60 bases and is translated from base 1. Using the deep immunoSEQ assay, multiplex PCR amplified TCR CDR3 regions from genomic DNA. Genomic DNA extracted from each cell subset was distributed evenly over all wells of several immunoSEQ 96-well plates, and each plate served as one replicate. For sorted subsets, approximately 0.2 ug of genomic DNA, equivalent to some 30,000 T cell genomes, went into each replicate PCR. Purified libraries were measured with a Qubit 3.0 fluorometer, size-checked on a Bioanalyzer 2100, and measured again with the KAPA Library Quantification kit. Every immunoSEQ 96-well plate was sequenced on a separate single-read 150-cycle Illumina NextSeq 550 flow cell. Under the source paper's analysis protocol: Because only junctional sequences without quality scores were contained in the immunoSEQ output, filtering matching that applied to full-length reads could not be performed. To assign V/J genes and CDR3, sequences were annotated against IMGT germline references using PyIR, a Python wrapper for IgBLAST v1.9. Any read was removed if the V/J assignment was weak (E-value above 1e-6), the CDR3 was missing, or the read contained stop codons, out-of-frame junctions, or ambiguous translated residues. V3J clonotypes were defined by identical inferred V gene, J gene, and CDR3 amino acid sequence. Percentage overlap between repertoires was computed as shared unique clonotypes divided by the size of the smaller repertoire. Three approaches were used to assess repertoire richness: RTK rarefaction, the Chao1 estimator, and Recon v2.1 estimates of unobserved clonotypes. For all TCRbeta clonotypes obtained by the gDNA method from a few donors, generation probabilities were computed with OLGA. The table comes from immuneACCESS by way of TCRdb, which keeps in-frame sequences with V and J called. Part of the clones is missing from these tables; in studies checked, under half for an unresolved V gene and the rest for unknown reasons. That table is the source of V, J and clone size, and D and trimming were worked out from the DNA. Across this sample there are a few million clones, with 90% to 95% seen only once. The biggest ten clones account for approximately 1.7% of the sample.

CD8 naive samples were CD45RO-negative cells positively selected for CCR7, giving a CD45RA+CCR7+ population that excluded TemRA cells. Healthy HIV-negative adults with no recently reported acute infections or vaccinations were included as donors. Only Caucasian adults living in Nashville, Tennessee, USA were represented among the donors. After blood collection by leukapheresis, PBMCs were isolated using Ficoll-Histopaque density gradient centrifugation and then cryopreserved in the vapor phase of liquid nitrogen. Purity and quantity of every magnetically sorted T cell population were checked by analytical flow cytometry. From each sorted fraction, genomic DNA was isolated and quantified by UV absorbance on a Nanodrop 2000c. About this clone itself: Its recognized antigen is unknown. The record has no base qualities; no much larger clone is one base away.

Specimen: naive CD8+ T cells from PBMCs. In the paper's terms, the cell subset or site label means: CD45RA+CCR7+. This receptor was taken from a man between 18 and 29 years old in good health. Some clones in this sample may be carry-over from other donors' samples. The chain was built from TRBV2 and TRBJ2-4; the best D guess is TRBD2, with 7 bases matching. The sequenced DNA is TGTGCCAGCAGTGGGGGGCGGGATTTCTCCGGGACTAAAAAGACAAACATTCAGTACTTC. It encodes CASSGGRDFSGTKKTNIQYF.